These 28 T cell receptor beta chains share one sample of origin, sequenced in a study of T cell responses to AZD1222 COVID-19 vaccine. TCRdb keeps only in-frame clones here, not all; method: immunoSEQ multiplex PCR. Among over 130,000 clones listed, 90% were seen once. The input for sequencing was peripheral blood, taken 28 days after the second AZD1222 dose. These receptors were taken from an adult who received the AZD1222 COVID-19 vaccine.

This chain joins TRBV20-1 and TRBJ1-5; D unclear. Trimming took 6 bases from V and 4 from J, leaving 7 bases between them. Germline CDR1 reads DFQATT; CDR2 reads SNEGSKA (reference sequence). The CDR3 runs to 11 residues. Here the CDR3 DNA reads TGCAGTGCCAAGAATAATCAGCCCCAGCATTTT. It yields the protein CSAKNNQPQHF.

The V gene is TRBV2, the J gene TRBJ2-7, with D perhaps TRBD1 (5 bases). Germline V gene lookup returns CDR1 SNHLY and CDR2 FYNNEI. This CDR3 is 14 amino acids long. V gave up 2 bases and J gave up 2 bases, with 10 bases separating them. The CDR3 coding sequence is TGTGCCAGCAGTGAAAGAAACAGGCCCTACGAGCAGTACGTC. The encoded protein is CASSERNRPYEQYV.

The J gene is TRBJ2-3, the V gene TRBV7-7; TRBD1 agrees at 7 bases. Per germline, CDR1 SSHAT and CDR2 FNYEAQ (reference sequence). This CDR3 has 16 residues. Losses at the gene ends were 4 bases for V and 8 bases for J; bases not matched to a gene: 15. The CDR3 reads CASSSTPGTAQGTQYF. The CDR3 nucleotides read TGTGCCAGCAGCTCGACCCCCGGGACAGCCCAGGGTACGCAGTATTTT.

The chain has TRBV5-8 and TRBJ1-1; no clear D. Germline CDR1 is SGHTS and CDR2 is YDEGEE. CDR3 size: 11 residues. The V gene lost 4 bases and the J gene lost 5 bases, with 6 bases spanning the gap. CDR3 bases: TGTGCCAGCAGCGTTAAGACTGAAGCTTTCTTT. This translates into CASSVKTEAFF.

This clone was found once. The chain employs TRBV20-1 and TRBJ1-1; weak D call: TRBD1 (6 bases). With 3 bases removed from V and 1 base from J, the gap between germline ends came to 21 bases. Germline loops: CDR1 DFQATT, CDR2 SNEGSKA (reference sequence). CDR3 length: 17 amino acids. CDR3 amino acids: CSASVRGAKTGNTEAFF. For the CDR3, the DNA is TGCAGTGCTAGTGTAAGGGGGGCAAAGACCGGGAACACTGAAGCTTTCTTT.

This rearrangement joins TRBV4-1 to TRBJ1-1, with D perhaps TRBD1 (5 bases). The CDR3 has 15 amino acids. Germline CDR1 is MGHRA and CDR2 is YSYEKL. The V gene lost 0 bases and the J gene lost 4 bases, with 12 bases spanning the gap. The CDR3 loop reads CASSQEGTETTEAFF. The CDR3 coding sequence is TGCGCCAGCAGCCAAGAGGGGACGGAGACCACTGAAGCTTTCTTT.

This chain joins TRBV5-4 and TRBJ2-3, with TRBD1 identical over 8 bases. V lost 5 bases to trimming and J lost 4 bases; unmatched junction nucleotides: 9. The CDR3 is 15 residues long. Germline CDR1 SGHNT, CDR2 YYREEE (reference sequence). In nucleotides, the CDR3 is TGTGCCAGCAGTCTTACGCTGGACAGGGCAGATACGCAGTATTTT. The encoded protein is CASSLTLDRADTQYF.

CDR3 DNA: TGTGCCAGCAGCTTAGTGGGCGGGCAGGCTACCTACGAGCAGTACTTC. This translates into CASSLVGGQATYEQYF. The rearrangement links TRBV7-2 to TRBJ2-7, with D possibly being TRBD2 (5 bases). Germline CDR1 is SGHTA and CDR2 is FQGNSA. V was shortened by 1 base and J by 2 bases, with 15 bases between the two germline ends. CDR3 length: 16 residues.

This clone is categorized as medium-sized (0.01 to 0.1%). This chain uses TRBV7-3 with TRBJ1-5; no firm D call. The CDR3 loop spans 13 amino acids. Germline-derived CDR1 and CDR2 are SGHTA and FQGTGA. V lost 2 bases and J 2 bases, leaving 4 bases between the germline ends. The CDR3 reads CASSLQGNQPQHF. The CDR3 bases are TGTGCCAGCAGCTTACAGGGCAATCAGCCCCAGCATTTT.

The chain is built from TRBV7-3 and TRBJ2-1; TRBD2 agrees at 12 bases. V trimming: 2 bases; J trimming: 5 bases; junction bases outside the gene matches: 4. The length of the CDR3 is 16 residues. CDR1 SGHTA and CDR2 FQGTGA come from the germline V gene. This CDR3 reads CASSLGLAGGHNEQFF. Here the CDR3 DNA reads TGTGCCAGCAGCTTAGGGCTAGCGGGAGGGCACAATGAGCAGTTCTTC.

The chain uses TRBV24-1 and TRBJ2-7, with 8 bases lining up with TRBD2. This CDR3 spans 14 amino acids. Germline values: CDR1 KGHDR, CDR2 SFDVKD. V gave up 2 bases and J gave up 6 bases; unmatched junction bases: 5. The CDR3 sequence: CATSDSGGRVEQYV. The CDR3 DNA reads TGTGCCACCAGTGATTCGGGGGGGCGCGTCGAGCAGTACGTC.

This sequence joins TRBV13 and TRBJ2-3; 8 nucleotides agree with TRBD2. CDR3 size: 16 residues. With 5 bases clipped from V and 0 bases from J, the junction kept 7 bases outside the gene matches. Germline CDR1 PRHDT, CDR2 FYEKMQ (reference sequence). For the CDR3, the DNA is TGTGCCAGCAGCCACGGACTAGCAACTAGCACAGATACGCAGTATTTT. This codes for CASSHGLATSTDTQYF. Looking up the rest from reference TRBV13 and TRBJ2-3 gives the full variable domain: AAGVIQSPRHLIKEKRETATLKCYPIPRHDTVYWYQQGPGQDPQFLISFYEKMQSDKGSIPDRFSAQQFSDYHSELNMSSLELGDSALYFCASSHGLATSTDTQYFGPGTRLTVL.

V gene TRBV3-1 (or the pseudogene TRBV3-2) combines with J gene TRBJ1-6; D is possibly TRBD1 (5 bases). Germline V gives CDR1 LGHDT, CDR2 YNNKEL (reference sequence). Deletions cut 2 bases from V and 5 bases from J, with 10 bases between. The CDR3 loop spans 15 amino acids. The CDR3 region has the DNA TGTGCCAGCAGCCAAAGGGGCAGGGATAATTCACCCCTCCACTTT. Protein: CASSQRGRDNSPLHF.

The chain joins TRBV27 to TRBJ2-7; 10 bases line up with TRBD1. With 5 bases clipped from V and 2 bases from J, the junction kept 3 bases outside the gene matches. This CDR3 has 14 residues. The germline gives CDR1 MNHEY, CDR2 SMNVEV (reference sequence). The CDR3 region is CASSLGQGAYEQYF. As DNA, the CDR3 is TGTGCCAGCAGTCTAGGACAGGGGGCCTACGAGCAGTACTTC.

The genes are TRBV7-8 and TRBJ1-5; D gene ambiguous. This CDR3 region has 17 residues. V was cut by 5 bases and J by 6 bases, with 23 bases left in between. The germline CDR1 and CDR2 sequences are SGHVS and FQNEAQ. This chain's CDR3 is CASSHLHEGSYFQPQHF. CDR3 bases: TGTGCCAGCAGCCACCTTCATGAGGGTAGCTATTTTCAGCCCCAGCATTTT.

V is TRBV6-5 and J is TRBJ2-7, with TRBD1 matching 8 bases. This CDR3 comprises 14 residues. The V and J ends lost 6 bases and 5 bases, in that order; junction bases with no gene match: 9. Germline-derived CDR1 and CDR2 are MNHEY and SVGAGI. The CDR3 spells CASSRTTGAHEQYF. CDR3 DNA sequence: TGTGCCAGCAGCAGAACGACAGGGGCTCACGAGCAGTACTTC.

The chain combines TRBV27 with TRBJ2-7; unclear D gene. This CDR3 comprises 14 residues. The germline V and J ends were trimmed by 0 bases and 5 bases, with 11 bases remaining between them. CDR1 is MNHEY, CDR2 SMNVEV, per germline (reference sequence). Written as DNA, the CDR3 is TGTGCCAGCAGTTTATCCGGACGCGCGAACGAGCAGTACTTC. Its protein product is CASSLSGRANEQYF.

The gene calls are TRBV4-2 and TRBJ1-3; D is unclear. Germline V CDR1 and CDR2: LGHNA, YNFKEQ. Between the trimmed V and J ends, which lost 0 bases and 3 bases, there was a span of 12 bases. The CDR3 sequence is 16 residues long. CDR3: CASSQDAELGGNTIYF. The CDR3 DNA sequence: TGTGCCAGCAGCCAAGACGCCGAGTTGGGTGGAAACACCATATATTTT.

The chain recombines TRBV9 with TRBJ2-2; perhaps D is TRBD1 or TRBD2 (5 bases each). V lost 1 base, J lost 3 bases, and 25 bases lay in between. The CDR3 is made up of 20 amino acids. From germline, CDR1 is SGDLS and CDR2 YYNGEE. The CDR3 DNA follows: TGTGCCAGCAGCGTACCGGGGCCCCGAGGCCCCAGTTATGACACCGGGGAGCTGTTTTTT. This gives the protein CASSVPGPRGPSYDTGELFF.

The J gene is TRBJ1-2, the V gene TRBV6-6, with D hard to call. V was shortened by 2 bases and J by 8 bases, with 12 bases between the two germline ends. Looked up from germline, CDR1 is MNHNY and CDR2 is SVGAGI (reference sequence). The CDR3 has 13 residues. CDR3 protein: CASSYTDPEGYTF. The CDR3 bases are TGTGCCAGCAGTTACACAGACCCTGAAGGCTACACCTTC.

The chain combines TRBV29-1 with TRBJ2-6, with D possibly called TRBD1 or TRBD2 (6 bases each). The ends were cut back, 6 bases at V and 1 base at J, with 10 bases in the middle. This CDR3 has 14 residues. Germline values: CDR1 SQVTM, CDR2 ANQGSEA. DNA of the CDR3: TGCAGCGTCGAGGGGGGATCTGGGGCCAACGTCCTGACTTTC. This sequence encodes CSVEGGSGANVLTF.

V usage is TRBV2 and J usage is TRBJ2-3; D remains ambiguous. Germline CDR1 reads SNHLY; CDR2 reads FYNNEI. Deletions cut 7 bases from V and 2 bases from J, with 10 bases between. The CDR3 contains 13 residues. The CDR3 DNA sequence: TGTGCCAGCAACGTGTACGCCACAGATACGCAGTATTTT. This translates into CASNVYATDTQYF.

The chain couples TRBV19 to TRBJ1-1, with 10 positions matching TRBD1. Losses at the gene ends were 5 bases for V and 4 bases for J; bases not matched to a gene: 7. From germline, CDR1 is LNHDA and CDR2 SQIVND (reference sequence). This CDR3 has 15 residues. The CDR3 bases are TGTGCCAGTAGTCAAGACAGGGGGCCCCTCACTGAAGCTTTCTTT. Translating it yields CASSQDRGPLTEAFF.

A few counts support this clone. The chain employs TRBV14 and TRBJ1-4, with 7 bases fitting TRBD1. The V and J ends lost 3 bases and 5 bases, in that order; junction bases with no gene match: 6. CDR1 is SGHDN and CDR2 is FVKESK in the germline V gene. The CDR3 consists of 15 residues. In nucleotides, the CDR3 is TGTGCCAGCAGCCAGATCGGGACAGACAATGAAAAACTGTTTTTT. It is translated as CASSQIGTDNEKLFF.

The V and J genes are TRBV5-1 and TRBJ1-6; D call uncertain. Trimming took off 3 bases at V and 13 bases at J, with 17 bases between the two ends. In germline, CDR1 is SGHRS, CDR2 YFSETQ. The CDR3 has 14 residues. The CDR3 protein is CASSYDLVASPLHF. The DNA of the CDR3 is TGCGCCAGCAGCTACGACTTAGTAGCGTCGCCCCTCCACTTT.

V and J are TRBV19 and TRBJ2-2, with no clear D. There are 16 residues in the CDR3. Per germline, CDR1 LNHDA and CDR2 SQIVND (reference sequence). Trimming removed 3 bases at V and 0 bases at J, with 11 bases between. The DNA of the CDR3 is TGTGCCAGTAGTATCTCGGGTCCCCCGAACACCGGGGAGCTGTTTTTT. This codes for CASSISGPPNTGELFF.

This clone was detected once. The chain joins TRBV7-3 to TRBJ2-2, with 7 bases fitting TRBD1. CDR3 length equals 15 residues. Germline loops: CDR1 SGHTA, CDR2 FQGTGA. The trim removed 3 bases at V and 7 bases at J, leaving 8 bases unmatched. The CDR3: CASSFVDRAGGELFF. The DNA of the CDR3 is TGTGCCAGCAGCTTTGTTGACAGGGCGGGCGGGGAGCTGTTTTTT.

This chain links TRBV28 with TRBJ2-5; no reliable D call. Looked up from germline, CDR1 is MDHEN and CDR2 is SYDVKM. This CDR3 region has 14 residues. Trimming removed 5 bases from V and 5 bases from J, with 15 bases in between. The CDR3 DNA sequence: TGTGCCAGCAGTGCCCACCAGGAGCTGGAGACCCAGTACTTC. Protein: CASSAHQELETQYF.